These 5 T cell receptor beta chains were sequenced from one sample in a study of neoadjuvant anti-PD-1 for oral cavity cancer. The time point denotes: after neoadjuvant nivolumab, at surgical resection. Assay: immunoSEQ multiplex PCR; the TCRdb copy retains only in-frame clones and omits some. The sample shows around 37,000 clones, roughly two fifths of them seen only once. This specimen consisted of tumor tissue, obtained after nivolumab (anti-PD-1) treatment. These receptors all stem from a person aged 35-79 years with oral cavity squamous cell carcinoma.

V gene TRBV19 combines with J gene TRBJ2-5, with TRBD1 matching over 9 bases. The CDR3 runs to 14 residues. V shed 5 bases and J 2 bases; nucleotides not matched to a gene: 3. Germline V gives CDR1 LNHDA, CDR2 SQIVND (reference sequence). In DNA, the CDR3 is TGTGCCAGTAGTCAGACAGGGGGACAAGAGACCCAGTACTTC. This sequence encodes CASSQTGGQETQYF.

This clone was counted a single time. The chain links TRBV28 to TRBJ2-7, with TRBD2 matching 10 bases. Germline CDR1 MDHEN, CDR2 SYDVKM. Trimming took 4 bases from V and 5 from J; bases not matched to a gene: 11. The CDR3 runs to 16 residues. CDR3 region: CASSSGHSSGRDEQYF. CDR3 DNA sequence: TGTGCCAGCAGTTCCGGCCATTCTAGCGGGAGAGACGAGCAGTACTTC.

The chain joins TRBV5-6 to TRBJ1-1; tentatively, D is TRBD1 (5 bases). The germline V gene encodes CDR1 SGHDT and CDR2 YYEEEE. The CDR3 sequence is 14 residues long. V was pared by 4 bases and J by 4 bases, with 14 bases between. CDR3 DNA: TGTGCCAGCAGCCTCGGGACGCTGGGCACTGAAGCTTTCTTT. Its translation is CASSLGTLGTEAFF.

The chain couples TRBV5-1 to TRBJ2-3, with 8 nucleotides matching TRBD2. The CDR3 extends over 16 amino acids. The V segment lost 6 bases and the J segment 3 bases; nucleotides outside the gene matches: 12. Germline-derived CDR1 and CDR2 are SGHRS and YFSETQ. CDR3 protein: CASTELADGGTDTQYF. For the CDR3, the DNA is TGCGCCAGCACTGAACTAGCGGATGGAGGGACAGATACGCAGTATTTT.

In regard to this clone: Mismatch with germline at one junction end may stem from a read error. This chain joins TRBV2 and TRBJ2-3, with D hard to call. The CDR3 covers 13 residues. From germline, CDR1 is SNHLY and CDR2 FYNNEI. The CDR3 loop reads CASIEMAGDTQYF. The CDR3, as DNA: TGTGCCAGCATTGAAATGGCTGGGGATACGCAGTATTTT.